The next 23 T cell receptor beta chains were all read from a single sample in a study of blood T cells in healthy people across ages. Sample-barcoded 5' priming and a J-beta primer mix drove a second PCR of about 7 to 11 cycles. MiXCR was run by TCRdb on the 5' RACE reads, yielding one entry per CDR3 protein. The sample holds 1.5 million to 2 million distinct CDR3 sequences, 39% seen once. The sequencing input was blood. The receptors derive from a human donor in good health.

This clonotype came up a few times. The V and J genes are TRBV27 and TRBJ2-1, with D unclear. V gave up 3 bases and J gave up 4 bases, with 7 bases separating them. There are 13 residues in the CDR3. The germline gives CDR1 MNHEY, CDR2 SMNVEV (reference sequence). CDR3 sequence (DNA): TGTGCCAGCAGTTTCCGGTTTTACAATGAGCAGTTCTTC. Protein: CASSFRFYNEQFF.

This clonotype was detected a few times. The gene calls are TRBV24-1 and TRBJ2-1, with D maybe TRBD2 (5 bases). Germline V gene data show CDR1 as KGHDR and CDR2 as SFDVKD. This CDR3 has 16 amino acids. V was pared by 2 bases and J by 8 bases, with 18 bases between. CDR3 in amino acids: CATSDSTGVGADEQFF. The CDR3 DNA sequence: TGTGCCACCAGTGATTCTACGGGTGTTGGAGCGGATGAGCAGTTCTTC.

This clonotype came up once. The chain employs TRBV6-5 and TRBJ2-7; 8 bases are a match to TRBD1. V lost 5 bases, J lost 3 bases, and 9 bases stayed unmatched. The CDR3 is made up of 15 amino acids. CDR1 MNHEY and CDR2 SVGAGI come from the germline V gene. The CDR3 DNA follows: TGTGCCAGCAGTCCGTTGGGACAGGCAGACTACGAGCAGTACTTC. This gives the protein CASSPLGQADYEQYF.

This clonotype was seen only a few times. J is TRBJ2-5 and V is TRBV5-1; 7 bases map to TRBD1. CDR1 and CDR2 (germline): SGHRS, YFSETQ. With V trimmed by 2 bases and J by 4 bases, 5 bases remained unmatched. The CDR3 length is 14 residues. The CDR3 DNA is TGCGCCAGCAGCTTACAGGGGTGGCGAGAGACCCAGTACTTC. This encodes CASSLQGWRETQYF. Filled out from reference TRBV5-1 and TRBJ2-5, the complete variable domain reads KAGVTQTPRYLIKTRGQQVTLSCSPISGHRSVSWYQQTPGQGLQFLFEYFSETQRNKGNFPGRFSGRQFSNSRSEMNVSTLELGDSALYLCASSLQGWRETQYFGPGTRLLVL.

This clonotype was counted only a few times. V usage is TRBV7-3 and J usage is TRBJ2-1; tentatively, D is TRBD2 (5 bases). Germline CDR1 is SGHTA and CDR2 is FQGTGA. V was trimmed by 3 bases and J by 2 bases, leaving 8 bases between them. CDR3 length: 14 residues. The CDR3 loop reads CASSFSAAYNEQFF. The CDR3 nucleotides are TGTGCCAGCAGCTTCTCAGCGGCCTACAATGAGCAGTTCTTC.

The rearrangement joins TRBV7-9 to TRBJ1-2; TRBD1 matches 7 bases. V shed 5 bases, J shed 5 bases, and the junction held 8 bases outside the gene matches. The CDR3 loop spans 14 amino acids. Germline-derived CDR1 and CDR2 are SEHNR and FQNEAQ (reference sequence). CDR3 DNA: TGTGCCAGCAGCCCCGGACAGGAAGGGTATGGCTACACCTTC. Translation: CASSPGQEGYGYTF.

This clonotype has ten or more counts. The chain uses TRBV20-1 and TRBJ2-3; D call uncertain. Trimming left V 2 bases short and J 2 bases short, with 8 bases between. The CDR3 loop spans 13 amino acids. The germline V gene encodes CDR1 DFQATT and CDR2 SNEGSKA (reference sequence). CDR3 nucleotides: TGCAGTGCTAGATATGGGATCACAGATACGCAGTATTTT. Amino acid sequence: CSARYGITDTQYF.

This clonotype was counted a few times. The J gene is TRBJ2-1, the V gene TRBV12-3 or TRBV12-4, with D maybe TRBD1 (6 bases). CDR3 size: 15 residues. The V and J ends lost 7 bases and 3 bases respectively, with 16 bases between them. The CDR3 nucleotides read TGTGCCAGCACCCCTGGTGAGGGGGACTACAATGAGCAGTTCTTC. The encoded protein is CASTPGEGDYNEQFF.

V is TRBV12-3 or TRBV12-4 and J is TRBJ1-2; 11 nucleotides agree with TRBD1. CDR3 length: 19 residues. V dropped 1 base and J dropped 4; count of bases not matched to a gene: 14. The CDR3 region is CASSLVFGRTGGNPYGYTF. The CDR3 DNA reads TGTGCCAGCAGTTTAGTCTTCGGACGGACAGGGGGCAACCCCTATGGCTACACCTTC.

This clonotype appeared a few times. The CDR3, as DNA: TGCAGCCTCAAGCGGGGGGGCAATCAATACAATGAGCAGTTCTTC. Its translation: CSLKRGGNQYNEQFF. The chain links TRBV20-1 to TRBJ2-1, with 10 bases aligning to TRBD2. The CDR3 is made up of 15 amino acids. Germline V CDR1 and CDR2: DFQATT, SNEGSKA (reference sequence).

The chain couples TRBV30 to TRBJ1-2, with a weak D call TRBD1 (6 bases). CDR3 length: 14 amino acids. Germline CDR1 GTSNPN, CDR2 SVGIG (reference sequence). Between the trimmed V and J ends, which lost 2 bases and 5 bases, there was a span of 15 bases. The CDR3 spells CAWSYTGLPYGYTF. As DNA, the CDR3 is TGTGCCTGGAGTTACACAGGGCTGCCTTATGGCTACACCTTC.

V and J are TRBV5-5 and TRBJ2-1, with 10 bases lining up with TRBD1. The V and J ends lost 5 bases and 0 bases, in that order; junction bases with no gene match: 5. Germline V gives CDR1 SGHKS, CDR2 YYEKEE (reference sequence). CDR3 length equals 16 residues. In nucleotides, the CDR3 is TGTGCCAGCAGTCGGGACAGGGGAGCCTCCTACAATGAGCAGTTCTTC. This encodes CASSRDRGASYNEQFF. The complete variable domain, with remaining parts taken from reference TRBV5-5 and TRBJ2-1, reads DAGVTQSPTHLIKTRGQQVTLRCSPISGHKSVSWYQQVLGQGPQFIFQYYEKEERGRGNFPDRFSARQFPNYSSELNVNALLLGDSALYLCASSRDRGASYNEQFFGPGTRLTVL.

There are a few counts of this clonotype. The chain uses TRBV9 and TRBJ2-1; D gene ambiguous. The V and J ends lost 2 bases and 1 base respectively, with 19 bases between them. Looked up from germline, CDR1 is SGDLS and CDR2 is YYNGEE. The CDR3 contains 18 residues. CDR3 in DNA: TGTGCCAGCAGCGTCCACCCCGCGACCGATATTTCCTACAATGAGCAGTTCTTC. This gives the protein CASSVHPATDISYNEQFF. Together with reference TRBV9 and TRBJ2-1, the CDR3 gives the full variable domain: DSGVTQTPKHLITATGQRVTLRCSPRSGDLSVYWYQQSLDQGLQFLIQYYNGEERAKGNILERFSAQQFPDLHSELNLSSLELGDSALYFCASSVHPATDISYNEQFFGPGTRLTVL.

At least ten counts were recorded for this clonotype. V usage is TRBV4-3 and J usage is TRBJ2-7; 8 nucleotides align to TRBD1. Germline V CDR1 and CDR2: LGHNA, YSLEER. The CDR3 runs to 13 residues. With V trimmed by 4 bases and J by 5 bases, 4 bases remained unmatched. The CDR3 sequence is CASSRQQGDEQYF. The CDR3 coding sequence is TGCGCCAGCAGCCGCCAACAGGGGGACGAGCAGTACTTC.

The CDR3 sequence: CASKPTDLNTEAFF. For the CDR3, the DNA is TGTGCCAGTAAGCCGACAGACTTGAACACTGAAGCTTTCTTT. The chain uses TRBV9 and TRBJ1-1; TRBD1 might be the D (5 bases). Trimming pared 8 bases from V and 0 bases from J, leaving 14 bases between. Germline CDR1 is SGDLS and CDR2 is YYNGEE. CDR3 length: 14 amino acids.

The chain couples TRBV7-2 to TRBJ2-5; weak D call: TRBD2 (6 bases). This CDR3 contains 15 residues. Germline V lookup: CDR1 SGHTA, CDR2 FQGNSA. The V and J ends lost 1 base and 4 bases respectively, with 13 bases between them. The chain's CDR3 is CASSLVKGAGETQYF. The CDR3 bases are TGTGCCAGCAGCTTAGTGAAGGGAGCGGGAGAGACCCAGTACTTC.

The rearrangement uses TRBV5-5 and TRBJ2-4; 7 positions agree with TRBD1. Germline V CDR1 and CDR2: SGHKS, YYEKEE (reference sequence). V lost 3 bases to trimming and J lost 10 bases; unmatched junction nucleotides: 10. This CDR3 has 14 residues. The CDR3, as DNA: TGTGCCAGCAGCTCAGGCGGCCCGGGACAGATTCAGTACTTC. Its translation is CASSSGGPGQIQYF.

V usage is TRBV20-1 and J usage is TRBJ2-3; 8 bases line up with TRBD2. The CDR3 runs 14 residues. CDR1 and CDR2 (germline): DFQATT, SNEGSKA (reference sequence). Trimming removed 3 bases from V and 3 bases from J; junction bases left unmatched: 5. This CDR3 reads CSASGRGATDTQYF. CDR3 DNA: TGCAGTGCTAGTGGGCGGGGGGCGACAGATACGCAGTATTTT.

This clonotype is a singleton in its sample. The chain uses TRBV10-3 and TRBJ2-7; 11 nucleotides agree with TRBD1. Germline V lookup: CDR1 ENHRY, CDR2 SYGVKD. The length of the CDR3 is 16 residues. V was pared by 3 bases and J by 5 bases, with 9 bases of the junction left unmatched. CDR3 nucleotide sequence: TGTGCCATCAGTGACCTAAGTCCGGGACAGGGGGACGAGCAGTACTTC. This translates into CAISDLSPGQGDEQYF.

V and J are TRBV7-9 and TRBJ2-1, with 11 bases identical to TRBD1. This CDR3 is 15 amino acids long. Trimming took 6 bases from V and 5 from J; bases not matched to a gene: 6. Germline-derived CDR1 and CDR2 are SEHNR and FQNEAQ (reference sequence). The CDR3 region has the DNA TGTGCCAGCAGTCACCGGGACAGGGGGGACAATGAGCAGTTCTTC. This encodes CASSHRDRGDNEQFF.

With regard to this clonotype: An end of the junction differs from the germline gene, which may be a read error. The genes are TRBV12-3 or TRBV12-4 and TRBJ1-2; D is perhaps TRBD1 (5 bases). The CDR3 runs 13 residues. The CDR3 loop reads CASSRLSKRGCTF. As DNA, the CDR3 is TGTGCCAGCAGCCGCTTATCAAAGAGGGGCTGCACCTTC.

V is TRBV14 and J is TRBJ2-7; TRBD2 aligns across 8 bases. Trimming cost V 4 bases and J 0 bases; bases outside gene matches: 5. CDR1 and CDR2 (germline): SGHDN, FVKESK. There are 15 residues in the CDR3. In DNA, the CDR3 is TGTGCCAGCAGCCGTAGCGGGGAACCCTCCTACGAGCAGTACTTC. Protein sequence: CASSRSGEPSYEQYF.

In its sample, this clonotype was seen once. J is TRBJ2-7 and V is TRBV6-1; D call uncertain. The V end was cut by 4 bases, the J end by 2 bases, with 9 bases between. The CDR3 spans 13 residues. Per the germline V gene, CDR1 is MNHNS and CDR2 is SASEGT. CDR3 nucleotides: TGTGCCAGCAGTGCTAGGGAAACCTACGAGCAGTACTTC. Amino acid sequence: CASSARETYEQYF.